The present entry profiles one T cell receptor beta chain with its context. The antigen is undetermined. This sample is part of a study of post-analysis software for immune sequencing data. Overall study results and limits: Among 4 or 5 TRBV segments more frequent in patients than controls were TRBV5-6, TRBV5-1 and TRBV20-1.

Unique molecular identifiers were built into the TCR beta cDNA libraries. TCRdb used MiXCR to reprocess the PCR reads, holding one entry per CDR3 protein. The sample shows roughly 540,000 distinct CDR3 sequences, less than 40% of them seen only once. The CDR3 length is 13 residues. Germline loops: CDR1 SGHRS, CDR2 YFSETQ. Deletions cut 7 bases from V and 5 bases from J, with 13 bases between. The sequenced sample consisted of blood. This TCR was sampled from a girl aged 2 to 17 with multiple sclerosis. The chain links TRBV5-1 to TRBJ2-1; D is perhaps TRBD1 (6 bases). CDR3 DNA: TGCGCCAGCGGTTTCAACAGGGACAATGAGCAGTTCTTC. Translation: CASGFNRDNEQFF.